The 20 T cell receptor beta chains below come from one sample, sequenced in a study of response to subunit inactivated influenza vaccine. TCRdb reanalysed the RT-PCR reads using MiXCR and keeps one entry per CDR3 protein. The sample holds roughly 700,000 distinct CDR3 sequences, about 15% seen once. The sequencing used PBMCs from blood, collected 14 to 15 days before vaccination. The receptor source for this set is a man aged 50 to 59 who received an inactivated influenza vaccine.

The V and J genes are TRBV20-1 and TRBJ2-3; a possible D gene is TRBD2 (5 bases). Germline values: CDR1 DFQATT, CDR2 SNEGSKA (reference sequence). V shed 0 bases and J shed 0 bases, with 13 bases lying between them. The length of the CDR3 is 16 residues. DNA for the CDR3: TGCAGTGCTAGAGATCAAGCTAGGACTAGCACAGATACGCAGTATTTT. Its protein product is CSARDQARTSTDTQYF.

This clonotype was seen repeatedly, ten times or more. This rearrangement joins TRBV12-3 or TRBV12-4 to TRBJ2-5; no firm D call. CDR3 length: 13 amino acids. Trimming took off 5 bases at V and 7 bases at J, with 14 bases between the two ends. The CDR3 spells CASSTITRGTQYF. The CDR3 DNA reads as TGTGCCAGCAGTACCATAACACGTGGGACCCAGTACTTC.

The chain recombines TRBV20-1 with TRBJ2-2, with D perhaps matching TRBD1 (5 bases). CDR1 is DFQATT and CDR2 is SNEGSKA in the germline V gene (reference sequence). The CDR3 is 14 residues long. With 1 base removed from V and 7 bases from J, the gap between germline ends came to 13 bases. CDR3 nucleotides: TGCAGTGCTAGAGGCGTGGGGCGAGGCGGGGAGCTGTTTTTT. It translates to CSARGVGRGGELFF.

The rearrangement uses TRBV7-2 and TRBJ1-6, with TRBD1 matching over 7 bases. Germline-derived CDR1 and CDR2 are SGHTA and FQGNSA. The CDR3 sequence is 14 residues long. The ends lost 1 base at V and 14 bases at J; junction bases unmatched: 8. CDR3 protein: CASSLGQGGRALHF. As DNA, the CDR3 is TGTGCCAGCAGCTTAGGACAGGGTGGACGGGCCCTCCACTTT. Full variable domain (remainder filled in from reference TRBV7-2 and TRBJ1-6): GAGVSQSPSNKVTEKGKDVELRCDPISGHTALYWYRQSLGQGLEFLIYFQGNSAPDKSGLPSDRFSAERTGGSVSTLTIQRTQQEDSAVYLCASSLGQGGRALHFGNGTRLTVT.

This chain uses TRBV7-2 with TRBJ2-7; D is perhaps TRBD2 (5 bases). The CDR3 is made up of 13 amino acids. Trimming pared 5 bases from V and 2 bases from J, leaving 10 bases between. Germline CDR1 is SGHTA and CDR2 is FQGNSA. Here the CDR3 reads CASSRNGAYEQYF. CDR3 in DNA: TGTGCCAGCAGCCGAAACGGGGCCTACGAGCAGTACTTC.

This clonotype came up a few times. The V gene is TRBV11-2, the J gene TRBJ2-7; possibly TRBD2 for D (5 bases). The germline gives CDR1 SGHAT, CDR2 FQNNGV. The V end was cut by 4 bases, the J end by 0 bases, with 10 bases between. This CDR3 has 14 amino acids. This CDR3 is CASSSGGFSYEQYF. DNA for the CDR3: TGTGCCAGCAGCTCCGGCGGGTTCTCCTACGAGCAGTACTTC.

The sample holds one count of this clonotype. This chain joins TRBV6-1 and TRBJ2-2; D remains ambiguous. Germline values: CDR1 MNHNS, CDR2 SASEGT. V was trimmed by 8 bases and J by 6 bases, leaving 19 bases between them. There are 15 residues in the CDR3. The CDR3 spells CASLLGPRRAGELFF. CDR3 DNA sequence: TGTGCCAGCCTCCTCGGGCCCAGACGCGCCGGGGAGCTGTTTTTT.

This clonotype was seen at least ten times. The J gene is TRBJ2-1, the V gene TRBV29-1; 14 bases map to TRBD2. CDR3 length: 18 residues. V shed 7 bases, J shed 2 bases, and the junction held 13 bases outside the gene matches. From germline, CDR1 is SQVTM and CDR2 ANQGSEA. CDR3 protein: CSGEGLAGDERAYNEQFF. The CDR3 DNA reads TGCAGCGGGGAGGGACTAGCGGGGGACGAAAGGGCCTACAATGAGCAGTTCTTC.

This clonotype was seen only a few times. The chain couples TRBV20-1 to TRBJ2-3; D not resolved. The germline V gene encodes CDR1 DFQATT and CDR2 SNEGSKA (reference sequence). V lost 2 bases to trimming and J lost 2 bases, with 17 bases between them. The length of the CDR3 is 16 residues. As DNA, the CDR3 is TGCAGTGCTAGACGTAGATACAGTATTAACACAGATACGCAGTATTTT. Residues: CSARRRYSINTDTQYF.

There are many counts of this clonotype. CDR3: CASSTSPTGLRANYGYTF. DNA of the CDR3: TGTGCCAGCAGCACGTCCCCGACAGGGCTACGCGCTAACTATGGCTACACCTTC. The chain recombines TRBV5-8 with TRBJ1-2; 7 bases map to TRBD1. CDR1 is SGHTS and CDR2 is YDEGEE in the germline V gene. J was trimmed by 0 bases and V by 4 bases; bases with no gene match: 15. This CDR3 has 18 amino acids.

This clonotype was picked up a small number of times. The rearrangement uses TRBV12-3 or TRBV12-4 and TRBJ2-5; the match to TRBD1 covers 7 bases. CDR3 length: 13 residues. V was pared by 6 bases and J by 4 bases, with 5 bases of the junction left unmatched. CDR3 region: CASSLTGAETQYF. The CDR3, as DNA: TGTGCCAGCAGCCTTACAGGGGCAGAGACCCAGTACTTC.

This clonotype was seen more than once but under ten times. The CDR3 loop reads CASSLTSGGPSYNEQFF. DNA for the CDR3: TGTGCCAGCAGCTTAACCAGCGGGGGCCCTTCCTACAATGAGCAGTTCTTC. The chain has TRBV11-3 and TRBJ2-1; 8 nucleotides match TRBD2. This CDR3 contains 17 residues. Germline loops: CDR1 SGHNT, CDR2 YENEEA. Trimming at V came to 2 bases and at J to 1 base, leaving 7 bases not matched to a gene.

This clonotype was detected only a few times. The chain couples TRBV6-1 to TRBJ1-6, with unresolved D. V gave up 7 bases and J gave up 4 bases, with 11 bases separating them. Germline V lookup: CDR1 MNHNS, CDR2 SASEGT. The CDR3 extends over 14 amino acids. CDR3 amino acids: CASTPTAYNSPLHF. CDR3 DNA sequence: TGTGCCAGCACTCCGACGGCTTATAATTCACCCCTCCACTTT.

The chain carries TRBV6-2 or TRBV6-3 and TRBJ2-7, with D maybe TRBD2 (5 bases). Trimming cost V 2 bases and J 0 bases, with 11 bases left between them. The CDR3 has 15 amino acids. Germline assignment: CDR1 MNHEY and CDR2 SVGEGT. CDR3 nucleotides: TGTGCCAGCAGTTACAGAGGGTCGAACTCCTACGAGCAGTACTTC. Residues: CASSYRGSNSYEQYF.

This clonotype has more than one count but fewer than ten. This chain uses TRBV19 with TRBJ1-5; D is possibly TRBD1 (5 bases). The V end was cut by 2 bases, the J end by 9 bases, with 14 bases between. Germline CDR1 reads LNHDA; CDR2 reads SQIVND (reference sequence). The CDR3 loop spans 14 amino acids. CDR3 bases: TGTGCCAGTAGTATATGGGGGACCACCCGGCCCCAGCATTTT. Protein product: CASSIWGTTRPQHF.

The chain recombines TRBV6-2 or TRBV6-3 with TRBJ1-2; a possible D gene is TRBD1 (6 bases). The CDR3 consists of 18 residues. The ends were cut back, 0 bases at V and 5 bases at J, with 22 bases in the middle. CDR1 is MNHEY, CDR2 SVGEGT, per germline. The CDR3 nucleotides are TGTGCCAGCAGTTACTCGATCCACATGGGGGCAGCAGTTTATGGCTACACCTTC. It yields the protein CASSYSIHMGAAVYGYTF.

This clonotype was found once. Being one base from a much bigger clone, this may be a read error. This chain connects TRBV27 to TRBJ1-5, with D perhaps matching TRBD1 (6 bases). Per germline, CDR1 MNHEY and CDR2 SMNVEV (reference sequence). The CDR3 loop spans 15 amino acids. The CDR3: CAISSGTTSNQPQHF. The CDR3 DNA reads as TGTGCCATCAGTTCAGGGACAACCAGCAATCAGCCCCAGCATTTT.

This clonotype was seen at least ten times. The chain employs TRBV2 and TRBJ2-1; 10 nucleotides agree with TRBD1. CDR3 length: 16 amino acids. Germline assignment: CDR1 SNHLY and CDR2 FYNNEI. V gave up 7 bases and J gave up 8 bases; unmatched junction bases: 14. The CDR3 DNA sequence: TGTGCCAGCACCTCACCGGGGGGACAGGGGTTACATGAGCAGTTCTTC. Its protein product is CASTSPGGQGLHEQFF.

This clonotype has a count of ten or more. Here the CDR3 reads CSAHRLEAQETQYF. The CDR3 DNA follows: TGCAGTGCCCATCGATTGGAGGCCCAAGAGACCCAGTACTTC. The chain recombines TRBV20-1 with TRBJ2-5, with D perhaps matching TRBD2 (5 bases). CDR3 length equals 14 residues. Germline-derived CDR1 and CDR2 are DFQATT and SNEGSKA (reference sequence). V was shortened by 6 bases and J by 1 base, with 15 bases between the two germline ends.

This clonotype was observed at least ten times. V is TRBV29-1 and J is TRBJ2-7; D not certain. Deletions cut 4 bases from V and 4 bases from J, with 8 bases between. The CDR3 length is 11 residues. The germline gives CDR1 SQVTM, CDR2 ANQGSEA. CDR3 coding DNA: TGCAGCGTTGCAGTAGATTACGAGCAGTACTTC. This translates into CSVAVDYEQYF.